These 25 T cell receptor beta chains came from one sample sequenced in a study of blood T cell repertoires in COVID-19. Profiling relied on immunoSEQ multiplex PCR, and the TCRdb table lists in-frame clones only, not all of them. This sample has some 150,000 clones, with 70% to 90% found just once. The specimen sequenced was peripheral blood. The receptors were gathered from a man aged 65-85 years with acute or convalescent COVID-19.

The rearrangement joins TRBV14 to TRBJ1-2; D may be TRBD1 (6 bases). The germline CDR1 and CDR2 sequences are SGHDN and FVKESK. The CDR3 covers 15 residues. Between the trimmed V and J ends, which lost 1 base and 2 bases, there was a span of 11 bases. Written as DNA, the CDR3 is TGTGCCAGCAGCCAAGTGCAGGGGTGGAACTATGGCTACACCTTC. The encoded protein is CASSQVQGWNYGYTF.

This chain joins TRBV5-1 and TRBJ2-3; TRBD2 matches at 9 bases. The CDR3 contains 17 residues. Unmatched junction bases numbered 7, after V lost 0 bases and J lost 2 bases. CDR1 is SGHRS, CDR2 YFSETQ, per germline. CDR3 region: CASSLGRLAGPTDTQYF. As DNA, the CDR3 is TGCGCCAGCAGCTTGGGTAGGCTAGCGGGACCCACAGATACGCAGTATTTT. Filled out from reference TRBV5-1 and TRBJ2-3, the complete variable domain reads KAGVTQTPRYLIKTRGQQVTLSCSPISGHRSVSWYQQTPGQGLQFLFEYFSETQRNKGNFPGRFSGRQFSNSRSEMNVSTLELGDSALYLCASSLGRLAGPTDTQYFGPGTRLTVL.

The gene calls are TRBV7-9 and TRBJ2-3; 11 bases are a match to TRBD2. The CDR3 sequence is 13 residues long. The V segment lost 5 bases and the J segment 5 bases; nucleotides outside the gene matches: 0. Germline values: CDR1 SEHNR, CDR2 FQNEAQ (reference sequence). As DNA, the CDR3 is TGTGCCAGCAGCACTAGCGGGAGAGATACGCAGTATTTT. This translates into CASSTSGRDTQYF.

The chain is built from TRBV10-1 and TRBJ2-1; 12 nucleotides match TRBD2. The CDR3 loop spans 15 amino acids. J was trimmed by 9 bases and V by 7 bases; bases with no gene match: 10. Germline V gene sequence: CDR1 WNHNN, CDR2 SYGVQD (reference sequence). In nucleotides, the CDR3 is TGCGCCAGCACTAGACTAGCGGGAGAGGGGGGTGAGCAGTTCTTC. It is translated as CASTRLAGEGGEQFF.

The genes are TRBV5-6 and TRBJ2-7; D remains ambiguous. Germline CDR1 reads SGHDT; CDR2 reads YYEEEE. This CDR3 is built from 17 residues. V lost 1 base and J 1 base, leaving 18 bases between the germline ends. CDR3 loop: CASSLKGEGLRSYEQYF. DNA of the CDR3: TGTGCCAGCAGCTTGAAAGGAGAAGGCCTGAGGTCCTACGAGCAGTACTTC.

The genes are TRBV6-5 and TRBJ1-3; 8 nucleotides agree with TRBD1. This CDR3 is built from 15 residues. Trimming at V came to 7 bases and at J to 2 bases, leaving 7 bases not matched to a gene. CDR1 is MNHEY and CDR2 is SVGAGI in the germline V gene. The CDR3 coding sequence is TGTGCCAGCATGACAGGGGTTGAGACTGGAAACACCATATATTTT. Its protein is CASMTGVETGNTIYF.

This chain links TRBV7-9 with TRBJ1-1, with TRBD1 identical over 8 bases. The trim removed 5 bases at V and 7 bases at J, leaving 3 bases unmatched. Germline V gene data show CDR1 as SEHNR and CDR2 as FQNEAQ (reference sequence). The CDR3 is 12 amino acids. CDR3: CASSRTGNEAFF. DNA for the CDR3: TGTGCCAGCAGCCGGACAGGGAATGAAGCTTTCTTT.

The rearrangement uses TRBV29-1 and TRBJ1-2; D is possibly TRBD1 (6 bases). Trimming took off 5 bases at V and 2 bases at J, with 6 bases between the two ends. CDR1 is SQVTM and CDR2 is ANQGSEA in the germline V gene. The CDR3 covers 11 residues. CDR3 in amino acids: CSVTGNYGYTF. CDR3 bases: TGCAGCGTTACAGGGAACTATGGCTACACCTTC.

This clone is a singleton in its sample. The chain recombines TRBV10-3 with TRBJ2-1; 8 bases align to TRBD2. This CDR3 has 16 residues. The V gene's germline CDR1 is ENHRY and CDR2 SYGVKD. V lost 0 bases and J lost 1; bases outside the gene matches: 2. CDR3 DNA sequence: TGTGCCATCAGTGAGTCGGCTAGCGGGTCCTACAATGAGCAGTTCTTC. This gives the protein CAISESASGSYNEQFF.

This CDR3 is CASSMDRFSYEQYF. The CDR3 bases are TGTGCCAGTAGTATGGACAGGTTTTCCTACGAGCAGTACTTC. The genes are TRBV19 and TRBJ2-7; 7 bases map to TRBD1. The V gene's germline CDR1 is LNHDA and CDR2 SQIVND (reference sequence). V lost 3 bases, J lost 1 base, and 3 bases stayed unmatched. This CDR3 contains 14 residues.

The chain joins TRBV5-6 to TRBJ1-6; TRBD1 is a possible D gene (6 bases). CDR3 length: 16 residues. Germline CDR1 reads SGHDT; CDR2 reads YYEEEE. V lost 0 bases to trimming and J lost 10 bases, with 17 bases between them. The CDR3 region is CASSLGSARGRSPLHF. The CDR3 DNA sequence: TGTGCCAGCAGCTTGGGATCGGCCAGGGGAAGGTCACCCCTCCACTTT.

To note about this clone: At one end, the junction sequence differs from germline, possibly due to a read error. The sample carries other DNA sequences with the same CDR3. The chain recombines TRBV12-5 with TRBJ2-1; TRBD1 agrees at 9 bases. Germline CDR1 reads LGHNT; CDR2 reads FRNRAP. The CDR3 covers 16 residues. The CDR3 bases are TGTGCTAGTGGCTTGGTTGCCGGGACAGGGATCCATGAGCAGTTCTTC. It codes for CASGLVAGTGIHEQFF.

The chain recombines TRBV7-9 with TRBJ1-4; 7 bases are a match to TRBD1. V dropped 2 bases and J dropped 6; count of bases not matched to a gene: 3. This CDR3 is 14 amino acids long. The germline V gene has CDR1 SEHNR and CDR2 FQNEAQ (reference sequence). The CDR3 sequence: CASSLIQGDEKLFF. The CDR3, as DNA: TGTGCCAGCAGCTTAATCCAGGGGGATGAAAAACTGTTTTTT.

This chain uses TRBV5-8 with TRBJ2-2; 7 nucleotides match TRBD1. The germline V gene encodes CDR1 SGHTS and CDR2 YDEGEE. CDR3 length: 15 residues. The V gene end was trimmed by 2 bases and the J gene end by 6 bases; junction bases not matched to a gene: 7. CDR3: CASSFFSGGAGELFF. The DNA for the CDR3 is TGTGCCAGCAGCTTCTTTTCAGGGGGAGCCGGGGAGCTGTTTTTT.

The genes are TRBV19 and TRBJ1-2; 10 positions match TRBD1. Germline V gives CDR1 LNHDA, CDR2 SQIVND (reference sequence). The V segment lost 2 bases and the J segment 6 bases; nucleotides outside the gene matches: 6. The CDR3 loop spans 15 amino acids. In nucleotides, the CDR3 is TGTGCCAGTAGTATACCGGGACAGGGGACGAATGGCTACACCTTC. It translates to CASSIPGQGTNGYTF.

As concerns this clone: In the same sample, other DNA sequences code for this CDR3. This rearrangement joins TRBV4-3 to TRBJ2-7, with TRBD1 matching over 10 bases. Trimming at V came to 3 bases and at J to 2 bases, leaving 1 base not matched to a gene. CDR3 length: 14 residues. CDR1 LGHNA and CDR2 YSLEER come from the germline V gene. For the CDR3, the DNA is TGCGCCAGCAGCCACGGACAGGGGGCCTACGAGCAGTACTTC. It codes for CASSHGQGAYEQYF.

In DNA form, the CDR3 reads TGTGCCAGCAGCGTGGGGCCCGGGGAGCTGTTTTTT. Protein: CASSVGPGELFF. The chain couples TRBV9 to TRBJ2-2; maybe TRBD1 (5 bases). The CDR3 runs 12 residues. With 2 bases removed from V and 6 bases from J, the gap between germline ends came to 5 bases. Germline CDR1 and CDR2: SGDLS and YYNGEE.

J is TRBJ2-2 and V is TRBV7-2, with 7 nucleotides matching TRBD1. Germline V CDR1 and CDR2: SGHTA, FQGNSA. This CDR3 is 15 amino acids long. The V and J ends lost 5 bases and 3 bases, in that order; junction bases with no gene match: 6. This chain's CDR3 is CASSTTGRDTGELFF. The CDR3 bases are TGTGCCAGCAGCACGACAGGGAGAGACACCGGGGAGCTGTTTTTT.

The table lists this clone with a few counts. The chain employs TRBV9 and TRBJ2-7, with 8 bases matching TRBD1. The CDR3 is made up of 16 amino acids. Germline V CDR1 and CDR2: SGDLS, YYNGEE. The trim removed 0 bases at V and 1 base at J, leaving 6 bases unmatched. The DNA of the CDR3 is TGTGCCAGCAGCGTAGACCAGGGGGCCCCTTCCTACGAGCAGTACTTC. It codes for CASSVDQGAPSYEQYF. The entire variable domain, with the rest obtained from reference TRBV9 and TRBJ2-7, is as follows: DSGVTQTPKHLITATGQRVTLRCSPRSGDLSVYWYQQSLDQGLQFLIQYYNGEERAKGNILERFSAQQFPDLHSELNLSSLELGDSALYFCASSVDQGAPSYEQYFGPGTRLTVT.

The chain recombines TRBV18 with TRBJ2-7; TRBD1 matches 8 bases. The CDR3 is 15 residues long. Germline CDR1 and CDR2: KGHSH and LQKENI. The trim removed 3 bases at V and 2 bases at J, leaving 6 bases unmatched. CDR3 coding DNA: TGTGCCAGCTCACCGAGCGGACAGGGAGCCTACGAGCAGTACTTC. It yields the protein CASSPSGQGAYEQYF.

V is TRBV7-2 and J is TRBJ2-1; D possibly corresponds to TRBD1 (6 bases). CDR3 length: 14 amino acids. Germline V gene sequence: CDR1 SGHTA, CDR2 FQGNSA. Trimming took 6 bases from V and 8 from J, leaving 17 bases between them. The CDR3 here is CASSMGGGLDEQFF. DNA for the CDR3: TGTGCCAGCAGTATGGGTGGGGGCTTGGATGAGCAGTTCTTC.

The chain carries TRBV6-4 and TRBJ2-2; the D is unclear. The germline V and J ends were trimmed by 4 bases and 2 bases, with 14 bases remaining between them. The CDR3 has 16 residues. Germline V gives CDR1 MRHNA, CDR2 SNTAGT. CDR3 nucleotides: TGTGCCAGCAGTGTGGAAGGTTTGGGCAACACCGGGGAGCTGTTTTTT. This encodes CASSVEGLGNTGELFF.

CDR3 sequence (DNA): TGTGCCAGCTCACCAAGCTTGGGGCTAGCGGTCACAGATACGCAGTATTTT. This translates into CASSPSLGLAVTDTQYF. This sequence joins TRBV18 and TRBJ2-3; 7 bases map to TRBD2. This CDR3 has 17 amino acids. J lost 2 bases, V lost 2 bases, and 10 bases had no gene match. The germline CDR1 and CDR2 sequences are KGHSH and LQKENI. Drawing the rest from reference TRBV18 and TRBJ2-3, the complete variable domain is NAGVMQNPRHLVRRRGQEARLRCSPMKGHSHVYWYRQLPEEGLKFMVYLQKENIIDESGMPKERFSAEFPKEGPSILRIQQVVRGDSAAYFCASSPSLGLAVTDTQYFGPGTRLTVL.

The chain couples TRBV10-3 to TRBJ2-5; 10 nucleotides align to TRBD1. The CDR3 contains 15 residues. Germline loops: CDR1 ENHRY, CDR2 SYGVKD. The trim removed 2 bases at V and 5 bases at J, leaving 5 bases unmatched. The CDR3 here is CAISEGTGERETQYF. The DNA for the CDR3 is TGTGCCATCAGTGAGGGGACAGGGGAGCGCGAGACCCAGTACTTC.

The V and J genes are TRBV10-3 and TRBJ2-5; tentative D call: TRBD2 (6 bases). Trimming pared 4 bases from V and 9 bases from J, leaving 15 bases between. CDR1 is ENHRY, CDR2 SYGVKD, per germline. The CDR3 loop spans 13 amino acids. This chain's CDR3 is CAISGGAREAQYF. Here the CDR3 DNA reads TGTGCCATCAGTGGTGGGGCGAGGGAGGCCCAGTACTTC.